The clone carrying this T cell receptor (beta chain) was seen only once. TCRdb keeps only in-frame clones here, not all; method: immunoSEQ multiplex PCR. The sample holds over 110,000 clones, 80% to 90% seen once. These data come from a study of cytomegalovirus exposure and HLA in healthy donors. The CDR3 has 15 amino acids. The ends lost 5 bases at V and 3 bases at J; junction bases unmatched: 5. Germline CDR1 reads MNHEY; CDR2 reads SVGAGI. This sequence joins TRBV6-5 and TRBJ1-2; 11 bases agree with TRBD1. Sequencing input: PBMCs. The TCR originated in a woman aged 30 to 39 in good health and CMV-seronegative. Written as DNA, the CDR3 is TGTGCCAGCAGTACGAGGACAGGGGGCTACTATGGCTACACCTTC. Protein sequence: CASSTRTGGYYGYTF.